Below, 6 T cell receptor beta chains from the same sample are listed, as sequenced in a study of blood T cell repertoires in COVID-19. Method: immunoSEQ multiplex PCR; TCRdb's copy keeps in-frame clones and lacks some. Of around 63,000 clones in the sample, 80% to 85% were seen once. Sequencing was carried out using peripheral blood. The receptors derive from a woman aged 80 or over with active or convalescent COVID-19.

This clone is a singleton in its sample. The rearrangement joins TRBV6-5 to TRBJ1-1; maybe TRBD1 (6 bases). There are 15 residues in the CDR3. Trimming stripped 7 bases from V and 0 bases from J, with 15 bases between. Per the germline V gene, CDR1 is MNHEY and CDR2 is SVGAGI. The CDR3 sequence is CASIGGAPMNTEAFF. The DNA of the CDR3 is TGTGCCAGCATTGGGGGGGCTCCGATGAACACTGAAGCTTTCTTT.

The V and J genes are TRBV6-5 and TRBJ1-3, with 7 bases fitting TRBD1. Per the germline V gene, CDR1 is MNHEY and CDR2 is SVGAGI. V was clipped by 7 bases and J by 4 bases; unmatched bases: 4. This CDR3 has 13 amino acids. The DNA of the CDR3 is TGTGCCAGCACCACAGGGGTAGGAAACACCATATATTTT. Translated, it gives CASTTGVGNTIYF.

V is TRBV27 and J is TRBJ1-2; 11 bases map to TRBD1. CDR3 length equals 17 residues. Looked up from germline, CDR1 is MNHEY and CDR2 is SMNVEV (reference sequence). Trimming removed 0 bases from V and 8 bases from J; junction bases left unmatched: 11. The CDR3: CASSLSLWTGGVIGYTF. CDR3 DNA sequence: TGTGCCAGCAGTTTATCGCTCTGGACAGGGGGCGTAATCGGCTACACCTTC.

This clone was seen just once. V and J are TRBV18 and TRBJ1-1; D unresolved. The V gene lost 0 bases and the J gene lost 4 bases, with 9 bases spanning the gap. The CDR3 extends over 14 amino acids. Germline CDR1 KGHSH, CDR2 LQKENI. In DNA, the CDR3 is TGTGCCAGCTCACCACCAGCCGGTATCACTGAAGCTTTCTTT. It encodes CASSPPAGITEAFF.

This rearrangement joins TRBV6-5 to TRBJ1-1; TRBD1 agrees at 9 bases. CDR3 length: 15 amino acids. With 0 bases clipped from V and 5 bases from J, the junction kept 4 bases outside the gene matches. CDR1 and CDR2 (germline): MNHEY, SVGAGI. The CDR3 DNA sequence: TGTGCCAGCAGTTACTCGGGACAGGGTGGGACTGAAGCTTTCTTT. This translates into CASSYSGQGGTEAFF.

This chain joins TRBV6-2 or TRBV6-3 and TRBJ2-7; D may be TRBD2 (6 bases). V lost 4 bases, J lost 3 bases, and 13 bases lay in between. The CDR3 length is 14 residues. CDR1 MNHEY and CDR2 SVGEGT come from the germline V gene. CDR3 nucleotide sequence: TGTGCCAGCAGTTGGCCAGGGAGGAGCTACGAGCAGTACTTC. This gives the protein CASSWPGRSYEQYF.